This T cell receptor beta chain was recorded in a study of blood T cell repertoires in COVID-19 (dated by TCRdb to the early 2020s). Regarding the study in general: Samples covering the acute and convalescent phases of COVID-19 were provided by collaborators in the United States, Italy and Spain. The prospective study material was composed of cDNA or gDNA derived from T cells, B-cell-depleted T cells, or PBMCs. The dataset comprised deeply sampled blood TCRbeta repertoires from subjects exposed to, actively infected with, or recovered from COVID-19. The repertoires were released in a freely available public database meant as a resource for research on the immune response to SARS-CoV-2. Samples were obtained from the ongoing ImmuneRACE study (first 160 participants) and from 1,254 subjects provided by 6 global collaborators. The sample metadata nearly always contained a de-identified subject ID, COVID-19 status, age in years and sex. Where available, HLA class I and class II types were obtained from metadata supplied by the sample provider rather than from assay-based typing. Study-wide conclusions, independent of this receptor: Clinical and demographic metadata were provided uncurated, with the amount varying by source and participant.

The CDR3 starts with the cysteine, ends with the phenylalanine, and has 11 residues. Only CDR3 DNA is held: 33 bases, read in frame from base 1. Ends trimmed: V by 8 bases, J by 5 bases; bases unmatched to a gene: 4. From the germline V gene (reference sequence), CDR1 is GTSNPN and CDR2 is SVGIG. A note on this clone: The clone's antigen remains unknown. Base qualities are not provided; no much larger clone lies one nucleotide away.

Another Seattle source contributed samples from volunteer blood donors who had recovered from COVID-19. Collaborating institutions collected whole blood in K2EDTA tubes following their own protocols. For TCRbeta analysis, collaborators shipped samples in one of three forms: frozen whole blood, isolated PBMCs, or DNA extracted from either of those sample types. The immunoSEQ Assay, a bias-controlled multiplex PCR, was used to amplify TCRbeta CDR3 regions from genomic DNA. For the original study's pipeline: The number of nucleated cells in each sample was estimated from the amplification of reference gene primers within the assay. To quantify the absolute abundance of each unique TCRbeta CDR3 rearrangement, sequence reads were collapsed and filtered. For each sample, productive Simpson clonality was calculated as the square root of Simpson's diversity index across productive rearrangements. Here the immuneACCESS table is served through TCRdb, limited to in-frame sequences with V and J called. Missing clones are a known gap in these copies; in checked studies unresolved V genes cover under half, and the rest lacks a known reason. Clone size and V and J calls were adopted from that table, with D and trimming inferred from the DNA. The sample table records roughly 70,000 clones; about four fifths of these occur just once. The ten largest clonotypes hold about 20% of the sample.

The TCR originated in a man between 65 and 80 years old who had recovered from COVID-19. This chain is built from TRBV30 and TRBJ2-3, with 7 middle bases fitting TRBD2. The sample was peripheral blood. The CDR3 loop reads CARAGVDTQYF. Here is the DNA: TGTGCCCGGGCGGGGGTAGATACGCAGTATTTT.